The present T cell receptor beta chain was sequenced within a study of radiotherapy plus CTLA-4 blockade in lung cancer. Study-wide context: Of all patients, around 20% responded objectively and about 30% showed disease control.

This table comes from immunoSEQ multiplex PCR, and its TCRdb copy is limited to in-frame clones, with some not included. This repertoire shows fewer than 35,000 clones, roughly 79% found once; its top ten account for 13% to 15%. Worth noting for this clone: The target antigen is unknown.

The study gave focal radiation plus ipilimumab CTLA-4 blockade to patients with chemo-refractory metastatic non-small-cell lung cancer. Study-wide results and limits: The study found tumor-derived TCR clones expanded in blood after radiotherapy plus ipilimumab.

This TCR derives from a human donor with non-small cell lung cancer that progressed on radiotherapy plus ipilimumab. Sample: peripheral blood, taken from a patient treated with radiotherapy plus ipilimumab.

In DNA, the CDR3 is TGTGCCAGCTCACCAAATAGCGGGAGATACAATGAGCAGTTCTTC. Protein sequence: CASSPNSGRYNEQFF. The gene calls are TRBV18 and TRBJ2-1, with TRBD2 matching 9 bases. This CDR3 is 15 amino acids long. Germline V CDR1 and CDR2: KGHSH, LQKENI. The ends lost 2 bases at V and 4 bases at J; junction bases unmatched: 3.